This T cell receptor (beta chain) was sequenced during a study of blood T cell repertoires in COVID-19. Study-level information: Whether acute or convalescent, the COVID-19 samples came from the United States, Italy and Spain. From T cells, B-cell-depleted T cells, or PBMCs came the material, which was cDNA or gDNA.

Authors' processing steps: Estimation of nucleated cell counts was performed using reference gene primer amplification. Using immunoSEQ multiplex PCR, the repertoire was profiled, and TCRdb retains in-frame clones only, with some absent. The DNA gave D and trimming, while V, J and clone size come from that table. The sample yields 15,000 to 17,000 clones, approximately 78% seen once. The CDR3 is 13 residues long. Per the germline V gene, CDR1 is MNHEY and CDR2 is SVGAGI. V lost 6 bases and J 9 bases, leaving 15 bases between the germline ends. This clone was counted a few times. The rearrangement joins TRBV6-5 to TRBJ1-5, with D perhaps matching TRBD1 (6 bases). The sequenced sample consisted of peripheral blood. This sequence was found in an elderly man with active or convalescent COVID-19. CDR3 residues: CASSLQGRRPQHF. CDR3 sequence (DNA): TGTGCCAGCAGCCTACAGGGTAGAAGGCCCCAGCATTTT.